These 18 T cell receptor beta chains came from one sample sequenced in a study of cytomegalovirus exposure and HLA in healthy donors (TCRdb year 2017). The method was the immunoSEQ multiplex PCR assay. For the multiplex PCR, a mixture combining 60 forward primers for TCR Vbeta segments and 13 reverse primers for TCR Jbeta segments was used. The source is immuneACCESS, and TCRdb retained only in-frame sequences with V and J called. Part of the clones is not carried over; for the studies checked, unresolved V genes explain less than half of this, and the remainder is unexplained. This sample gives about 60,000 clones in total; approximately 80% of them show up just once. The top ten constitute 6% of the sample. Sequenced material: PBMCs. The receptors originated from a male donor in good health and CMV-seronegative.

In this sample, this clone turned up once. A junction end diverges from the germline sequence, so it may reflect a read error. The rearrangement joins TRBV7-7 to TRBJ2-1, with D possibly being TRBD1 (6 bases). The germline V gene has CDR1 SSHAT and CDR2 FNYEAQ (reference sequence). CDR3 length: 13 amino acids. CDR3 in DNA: TGTGCTAGCAGCCTGGACAGCGAAAATGAGCAGTTCTTC. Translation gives CASSLDSENEQFF. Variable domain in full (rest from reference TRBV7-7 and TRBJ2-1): GAGVSQSPRYKVTKRGQDVTLRCDPISSHATLYWYQQALGQGPEFLTYFNYEAQPDKSGLPSDRFSAERPEGSISTLTIQRTEQRDSAMYRCASSLDSENEQFFGPGTRLTVL.

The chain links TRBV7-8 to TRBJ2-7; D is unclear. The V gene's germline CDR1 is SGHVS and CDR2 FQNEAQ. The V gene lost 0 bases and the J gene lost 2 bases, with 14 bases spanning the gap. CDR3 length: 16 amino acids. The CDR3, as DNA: TGTGCCAGCAGCTTAGCGGCGCGGCCGCAAACCTACGAGCAGTACTTC. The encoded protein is CASSLAARPQTYEQYF.

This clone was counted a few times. The CDR3 DNA is TGTGCCAGCAGCCGTATCACTAGCGGGGGGGCCTCCGGCACAGATACGCAGTATTTT. The encoded protein is CASSRITSGGASGTDTQYF. This chain connects TRBV4-2 to TRBJ2-3; the match to TRBD2 covers 13 bases. From germline, CDR1 is LGHNA and CDR2 YNFKEQ. The CDR3 has 19 residues. With 4 bases clipped from V and 1 base from J, the junction kept 11 bases outside the gene matches.

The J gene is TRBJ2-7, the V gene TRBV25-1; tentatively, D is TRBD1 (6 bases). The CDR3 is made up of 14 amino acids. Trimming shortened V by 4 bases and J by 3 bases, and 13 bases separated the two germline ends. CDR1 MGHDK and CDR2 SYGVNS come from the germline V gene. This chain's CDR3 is CASSGAGAFYEQYF. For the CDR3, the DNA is TGTGCCAGCAGTGGGGCAGGGGCATTCTACGAGCAGTACTTC.

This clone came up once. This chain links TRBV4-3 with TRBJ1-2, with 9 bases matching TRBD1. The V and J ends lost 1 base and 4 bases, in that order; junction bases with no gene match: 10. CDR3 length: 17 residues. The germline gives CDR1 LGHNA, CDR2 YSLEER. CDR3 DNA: TGCGCCAGCAGCCAAGTCCCGGGACAGGGATTGGGCTATGGCTACACCTTC. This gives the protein CASSQVPGQGLGYGYTF.

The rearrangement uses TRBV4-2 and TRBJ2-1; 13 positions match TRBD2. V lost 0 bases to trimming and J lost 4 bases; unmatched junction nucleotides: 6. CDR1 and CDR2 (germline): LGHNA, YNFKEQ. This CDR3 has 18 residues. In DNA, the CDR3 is TGTGCCAGCAGCCAAGAAGGGGGACTAGCGGGGCTATACAATGAGCAGTTCTTC. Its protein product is CASSQEGGLAGLYNEQFF.

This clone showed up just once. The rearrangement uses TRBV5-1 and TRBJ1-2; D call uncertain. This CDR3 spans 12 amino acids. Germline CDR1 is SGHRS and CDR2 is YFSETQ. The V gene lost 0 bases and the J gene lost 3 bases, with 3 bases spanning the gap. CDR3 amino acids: CASSLGDYGYTF. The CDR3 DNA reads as TGCGCCAGCAGCTTGGGCGACTATGGCTACACCTTC.

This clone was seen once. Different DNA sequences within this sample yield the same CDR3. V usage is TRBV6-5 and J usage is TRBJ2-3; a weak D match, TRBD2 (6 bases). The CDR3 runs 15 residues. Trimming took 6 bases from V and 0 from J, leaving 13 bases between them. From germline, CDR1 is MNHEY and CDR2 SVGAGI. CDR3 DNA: TGTGCCAGCAGCCATGGGGGACTTAGCACAGATACGCAGTATTTT. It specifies CASSHGGLSTDTQYF.

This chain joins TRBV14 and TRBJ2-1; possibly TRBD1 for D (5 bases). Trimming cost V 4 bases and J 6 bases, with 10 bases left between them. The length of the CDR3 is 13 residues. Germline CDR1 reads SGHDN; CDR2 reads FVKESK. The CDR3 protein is CASSLLRANEQFF. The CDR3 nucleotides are TGTGCCAGCAGCCTGCTCAGGGCCAATGAGCAGTTCTTC.

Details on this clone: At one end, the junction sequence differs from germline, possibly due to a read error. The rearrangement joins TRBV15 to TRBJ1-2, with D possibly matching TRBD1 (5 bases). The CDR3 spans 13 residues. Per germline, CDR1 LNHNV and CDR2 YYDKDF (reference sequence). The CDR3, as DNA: TGTGCCACCAGCGGAGAGAGGGGAGGGGGCTACACCTTC. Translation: CATSGERGGGYTF.

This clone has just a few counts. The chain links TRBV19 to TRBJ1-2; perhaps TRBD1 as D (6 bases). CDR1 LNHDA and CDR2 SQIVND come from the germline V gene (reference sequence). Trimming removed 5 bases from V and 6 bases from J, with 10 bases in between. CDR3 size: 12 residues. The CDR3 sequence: CASSFNRDGYTF. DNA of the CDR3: TGTGCCAGTAGTTTTAACAGGGATGGCTACACCTTC.

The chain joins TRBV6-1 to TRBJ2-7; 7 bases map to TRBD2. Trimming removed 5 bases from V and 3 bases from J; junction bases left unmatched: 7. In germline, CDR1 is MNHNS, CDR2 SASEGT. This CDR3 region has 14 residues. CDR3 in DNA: TGTGCCAGCAGTAGATCGGGGGGTATCTACGAGCAGTACTTC. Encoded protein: CASSRSGGIYEQYF.

The CDR3 coding sequence is TGCAGCGTTGAACGACTAGCGGGGGCCTCTTCTGGGGCCAACGTCCTGACTTTC. Its protein product is CSVERLAGASSGANVLTF. The rearrangement joins TRBV29-1 to TRBJ2-6, with 12 bases identical to TRBD2. Germline V gives CDR1 SQVTM, CDR2 ANQGSEA. This CDR3 spans 18 amino acids. V lost 2 bases to trimming and J lost 1 base; unmatched junction nucleotides: 6.

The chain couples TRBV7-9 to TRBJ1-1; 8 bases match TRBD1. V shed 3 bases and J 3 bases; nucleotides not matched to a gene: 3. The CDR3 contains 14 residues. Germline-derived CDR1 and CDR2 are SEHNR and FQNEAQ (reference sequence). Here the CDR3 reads CASSLGQVYTEAFF. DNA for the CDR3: TGTGCCAGCAGCTTGGGACAGGTCTACACTGAAGCTTTCTTT.

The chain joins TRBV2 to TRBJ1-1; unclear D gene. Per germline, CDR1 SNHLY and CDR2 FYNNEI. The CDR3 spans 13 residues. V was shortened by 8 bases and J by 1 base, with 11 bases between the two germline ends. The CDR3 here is CASAPDTNTEAFF. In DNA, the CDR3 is TGTGCCAGCGCACCAGACACGAACACTGAAGCTTTCTTT.

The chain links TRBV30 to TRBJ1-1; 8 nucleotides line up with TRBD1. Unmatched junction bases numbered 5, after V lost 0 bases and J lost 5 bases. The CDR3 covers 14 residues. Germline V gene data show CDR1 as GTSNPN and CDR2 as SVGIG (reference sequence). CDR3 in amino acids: CAWSVSTGGTEAFF. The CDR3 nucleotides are TGTGCCTGGAGTGTTTCTACAGGGGGAACTGAAGCTTTCTTT. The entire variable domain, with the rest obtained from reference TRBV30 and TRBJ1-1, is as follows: SQTIHQWPATLVQPVGSPLSLECTVEGTSNPNLYWYRQAAGRGLQLLFYSVGIGQISSEVPQNLSASRPQDRQFILSSKKLLLSDSGFYLCAWSVSTGGTEAFFGQGTRLTVV.

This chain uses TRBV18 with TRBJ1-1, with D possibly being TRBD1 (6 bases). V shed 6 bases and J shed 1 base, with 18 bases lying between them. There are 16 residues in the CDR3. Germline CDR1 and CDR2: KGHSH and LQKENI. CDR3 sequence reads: CASSSKWGGANTEAFF. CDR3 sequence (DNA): TGTGCCAGCTCCTCAAAATGGGGGGGCGCGAACACTGAAGCTTTCTTT. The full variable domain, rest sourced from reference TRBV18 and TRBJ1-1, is NAGVMQNPRHLVRRRGQEARLRCSPMKGHSHVYWYRQLPEEGLKFMVYLQKENIIDESGMPKERFSAEFPKEGPSILRIQQVVRGDSAAYFCASSSKWGGANTEAFFGQGTRLTVV.

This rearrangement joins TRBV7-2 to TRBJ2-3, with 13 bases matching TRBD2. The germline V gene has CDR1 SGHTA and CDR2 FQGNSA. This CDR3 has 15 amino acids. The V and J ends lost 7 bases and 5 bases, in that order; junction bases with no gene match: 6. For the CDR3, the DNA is TGTGCCAGCAAAGGGACTAGCGGGGCGGTAGATACGCAGTATTTT. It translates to CASKGTSGAVDTQYF.